The 4 T cell receptor beta chains given below trace back to one sample, sequenced in a study of cytomegalovirus exposure and HLA in healthy donors. The PCR had 60 Vbeta and 13 Jbeta primers. Using immunoSEQ multiplex PCR, the repertoire was profiled, and TCRdb retains in-frame clones only, with some absent. The table lists 150,000 or so clones. Source material: PBMCs. The origin of the receptors is a man between 18 and 29 years old in good health and CMV-seronegative.

The chain employs TRBV28 and TRBJ1-1; 7 bases align to TRBD1. Germline trimming cut 10 bases from V and 3 bases from J; bases unmatched to any gene: 8. This CDR3 contains 13 residues. Germline loops: CDR1 MDHEN, CDR2 SYDVKM. The chain's CDR3 is CAIRGAADTEAFF. CDR3 coding DNA: TGTGCCATCAGGGGGGCAGCTGACACTGAAGCTTTCTTT.

The chain couples TRBV9 to TRBJ2-7, with TRBD1 matching over 7 bases. Trimming cost V 4 bases and J 7 bases; bases outside gene matches: 17. Germline CDR1 is SGDLS and CDR2 is YYNGEE. This CDR3 spans 16 amino acids. This CDR3 reads CASSPGEGQYSREQYF. The CDR3 DNA is TGTGCCAGCAGCCCAGGAGAGGGACAGTATAGTAGGGAGCAGTACTTC.

The chain combines TRBV11-3 with TRBJ2-3; possible D gene TRBD1, 5 bases. Germline assignment: CDR1 SGHNT and CDR2 YENEEA. CDR3 length equals 12 residues. Trimming left V 6 bases short and J 1 base short, with 5 bases between. In DNA form, the CDR3 reads TGTGCCAGCAGACAGGGCACAGATACGCAGTATTTT. Translated, it gives CASRQGTDTQYF.

The V and J genes are TRBV2 and TRBJ1-2; 8 positions agree with TRBD1. V lost 9 bases, J lost 6 bases, and 9 bases stayed unmatched. This CDR3 has 13 amino acids. The germline CDR1 and CDR2 sequences are SNHLY and FYNNEI. The CDR3 loop reads CASPGQVSDGYTF. The CDR3 DNA reads as TGTGCCAGTCCGGGACAGGTTAGTGATGGCTACACCTTC.